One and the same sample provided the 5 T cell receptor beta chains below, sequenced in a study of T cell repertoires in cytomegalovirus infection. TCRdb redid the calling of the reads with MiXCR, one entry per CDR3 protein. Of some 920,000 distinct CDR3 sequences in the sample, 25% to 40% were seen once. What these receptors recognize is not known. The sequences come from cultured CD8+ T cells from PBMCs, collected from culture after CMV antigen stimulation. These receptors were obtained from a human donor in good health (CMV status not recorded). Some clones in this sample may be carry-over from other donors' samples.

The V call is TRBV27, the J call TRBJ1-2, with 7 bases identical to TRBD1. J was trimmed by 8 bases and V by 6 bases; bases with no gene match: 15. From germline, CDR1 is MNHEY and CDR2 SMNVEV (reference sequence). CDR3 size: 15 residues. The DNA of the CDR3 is TGTGCCAGCAGGACTTGGGACAGCCCATTGGGGGGCTACACCTTC. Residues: CASRTWDSPLGGYTF.

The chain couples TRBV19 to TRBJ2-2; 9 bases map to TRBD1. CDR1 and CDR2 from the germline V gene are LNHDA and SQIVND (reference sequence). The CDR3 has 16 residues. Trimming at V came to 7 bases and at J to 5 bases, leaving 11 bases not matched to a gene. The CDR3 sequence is CASTSKDRGWTGELFF. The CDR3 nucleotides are TGTGCCAGTACATCCAAGGACAGGGGTTGGACCGGGGAGCTGTTTTTT.

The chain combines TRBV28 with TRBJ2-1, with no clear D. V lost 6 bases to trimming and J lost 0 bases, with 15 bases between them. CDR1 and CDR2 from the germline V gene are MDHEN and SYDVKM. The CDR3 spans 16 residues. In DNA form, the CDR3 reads TGTGCCAGCAGCCATTTTAGCTCTAGCTCCTACAATGAGCAGTTCTTC. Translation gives CASSHFSSSSYNEQFF.

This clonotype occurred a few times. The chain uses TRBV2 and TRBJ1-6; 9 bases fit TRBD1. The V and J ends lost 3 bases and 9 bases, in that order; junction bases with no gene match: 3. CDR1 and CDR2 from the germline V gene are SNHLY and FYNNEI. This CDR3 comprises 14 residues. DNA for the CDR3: TGTGCCAGCAGTGAGAGGACAGGGGTTTCACCCCTCCACTTT. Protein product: CASSERTGVSPLHF.

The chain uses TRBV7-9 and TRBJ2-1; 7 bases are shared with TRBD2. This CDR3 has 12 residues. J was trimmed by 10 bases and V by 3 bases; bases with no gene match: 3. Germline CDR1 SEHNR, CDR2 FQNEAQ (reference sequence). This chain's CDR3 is CASSFLSGEQFF. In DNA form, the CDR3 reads TGTGCCAGCAGCTTCCTTAGCGGGGAGCAGTTCTTC.